This TCR beta chain originates from a study of high-grade serous ovarian cancer treatment subgroups. Study as a whole: Samples averaged around 14,000 reads and around 7,000 unique TCR beta rearrangements. Study conclusions and caveats: Higher neoantigen levels went with greater TCR clonal relatedness. Tumors within one patient showed repertoire similarity of roughly 0.1 to 0.85. Repertoire analysis covered CDR3 alone, not CDR1 or CDR2.

Sequencing used immunoSEQ multiplex PCR; TCRdb keeps in-frame clones, though not all of them. Of around 8,000 clones listed, approximately 62% are singletons. Worth noting for this clone: Its specificity is unknown.

Trimming removed 5 bases from V and 4 bases from J, with 17 bases in between. There are 16 residues in the CDR3. Germline CDR1 SGHAT, CDR2 FQNNGV. Tumor tissue was taken before any definitive surgery or chemotherapy was given. The rearrangement links TRBV11-2 to TRBJ2-2; D could derive from TRBD1 or TRBD2 (5 bases each). This clonotype originated in a human donor with high-grade serous ovarian cancer. Sequenced sample: tumor tissue. CDR3 in amino acids: CASSRSAAGSTGELFF. CDR3 bases: TGTGCCAGCAGCCGCTCAGCGGCAGGGAGCACCGGGGAGCTGTTTTTT.